Sequencing of this T cell receptor (beta chain) was carried out in a study of shared T cell receptors in the human thymus. The assay was immunoSEQ multiplex PCR, and TCRdb's table has in-frame clones only and misses some. This table has hundreds of thousands of clones, around 78% appearing once. The CDR3 spans 15 residues. The V end was cut by 0 bases, the J end by 2 bases, with 10 bases between. Germline V gene sequence: CDR1 MGHRA, CDR2 YSYEKL. The sample was also linked to a second study, of human thymus T cells.

This TCR was recovered from a boy under three years old with a congenital heart defect. Sequenced: thymocytes. The genes are TRBV4-1 and TRBJ1-1; D call uncertain. The CDR3 sequence is CASSQDDHSNTEAFF. Written as DNA, the CDR3 is TGCGCCAGCAGCCAAGATGATCACAGCAACACTGAAGCTTTCTTT.